What follows are 15 T cell receptor beta chains derived from one specimen sequenced in a study of T cells after yellow fever vaccination. TCRdb fed the 5' RACE reads into MiXCR, producing one record per CDR3 protein. The profile shows roughly 500,000 distinct CDR3 sequences, over 15% of them singletons. Sequenced material: PBMCs, taken 15 days after the yellow fever booster vaccination. The source is a young man who received the YFV17D yellow fever vaccine.

This clonotype was recorded once. V usage is TRBV7-2 and J usage is TRBJ2-7; 8 bases map to TRBD1. This CDR3 has 13 residues. The V and J ends lost 5 bases and 6 bases, in that order; junction bases with no gene match: 6. From germline, CDR1 is SGHTA and CDR2 FQGNSA. This CDR3 is CASSQNRGSEQYF. CDR3 nucleotide sequence: TGTGCCAGCAGCCAAAACAGGGGGAGCGAGCAGTACTTC.

There are many counts of this clonotype. This chain connects TRBV2 to TRBJ2-1, with D perhaps TRBD2 (6 bases). The CDR3 extends over 13 amino acids. V was pared by 6 bases and J by 5 bases, with 11 bases between. Per germline, CDR1 SNHLY and CDR2 FYNNEI. The chain's CDR3 is CASSLERDNEQFF. CDR3 DNA sequence: TGTGCCAGCAGCCTTGAGCGGGACAATGAGCAGTTCTTC. Variable domain in full (rest from reference TRBV2 and TRBJ2-1): EPEVTQTPSHQVTQMGQEVILRCVPISNHLYFYWYRQILGQKVEFLVSFYNNEISEKSEIFDDQFSVERPDGSNFTLKIRSTKLEDSAMYFCASSLERDNEQFFGPGTRLTVL.

In this sample, this clonotype turned up a few times. The rearrangement joins TRBV7-9 to TRBJ2-7; no clear D. The CDR3 runs to 11 residues. Trimming took off 3 bases at V and 5 bases at J, with 5 bases between the two ends. The germline V gene has CDR1 SEHNR and CDR2 FQNEAQ (reference sequence). The CDR3 sequence: CASSFENEQYF. CDR3 in DNA: TGTGCCAGCAGCTTTGAGAACGAGCAGTACTTC.

The V call is TRBV12-3 or TRBV12-4, the J call TRBJ1-2; D gene ambiguous. The V end lost 2 bases, the J end lost 6 bases, and 1 base lay between the germline ends. There are 10 residues in the CDR3. The CDR3 reads CASSLNGYTF. CDR3 in DNA: TGTGCCAGCAGTTTAAATGGCTACACCTTC.

The chain links TRBV11-2 to TRBJ1-1, with D unclear. This CDR3 is 9 amino acids long. V gave up 3 bases and J gave up 11 bases, with 4 bases separating them. CDR1 SGHAT and CDR2 FQNNGV come from the germline V gene. CDR3 amino acids: CASSLGAFF. The DNA of the CDR3 is TGTGCCAGCAGCTTGGGTGCTTTCTTT.

This sequence joins TRBV7-2 and TRBJ2-5, with a tentative D call TRBD1 (5 bases). CDR3 length: 14 amino acids. Germline V lookup: CDR1 SGHTA, CDR2 FQGNSA. Trimming took 2 bases from V and 7 from J, leaving 14 bases between them. CDR3 protein: CASSLRAVTGTQYF. CDR3 nucleotides: TGTGCCAGCAGCTTACGTGCGGTAACAGGGACCCAGTACTTC.

This clonotype was counted a few times. The chain recombines TRBV7-3 with TRBJ2-6; maybe TRBD2 (6 bases). The CDR3 sequence is 17 residues long. Trimming stripped 0 bases from V and 2 bases from J, with 11 bases between. Germline V CDR1 and CDR2: SGHTA, FQGTGA. CDR3 in DNA: TGTGCCAGCAGCTTAACCCCCGGCGGGGCTGGGGCCAACGTCCTGACTTTC. This gives the protein CASSLTPGGAGANVLTF.

The sample holds a few counts of this clonotype. This chain joins TRBV7-2 and TRBJ2-7, with a possible D match to TRBD2 (6 bases). With 4 bases removed from V and 0 bases from J, the gap between germline ends came to 13 bases. In germline, CDR1 is SGHTA, CDR2 FQGNSA. This CDR3 contains 15 residues. The CDR3 loop reads CASSYKGLPSYEQYF. As DNA, the CDR3 is TGTGCCAGCAGCTACAAGGGACTTCCCTCCTACGAGCAGTACTTC.

A few counts support this clonotype. This chain joins TRBV28 and TRBJ2-7; 8 positions agree with TRBD1. V trimming: 8 bases; J trimming: 7 bases; junction bases outside the gene matches: 13. Looked up from germline, CDR1 is MDHEN and CDR2 is SYDVKM. The CDR3 consists of 14 residues. The CDR3 coding sequence is TGTGCCAGCCTGGAGAGGACAGGGACAGTGGAGCAGTACTTC. This sequence encodes CASLERTGTVEQYF.

This sequence joins TRBV29-1 and TRBJ2-1; D possibly uses TRBD1 or TRBD2 (5 bases each). Deletions cut 3 bases from V and 12 bases from J, with 12 bases between. The V gene's germline CDR1 is SQVTM and CDR2 ANQGSEA. This CDR3 contains 11 residues. CDR3 nucleotide sequence: TGCAGCGTTGAGTGGGGGTCGCGGCAGTTCTTC. It translates to CSVEWGSRQFF.

The chain recombines TRBV6-2 or TRBV6-3 with TRBJ2-1; 10 nucleotides line up with TRBD2. The germline V gene has CDR1 MNHEY and CDR2 SVGEGT. V was pared by 2 bases and J by 7 bases, with 14 bases of the junction left unmatched. The CDR3 consists of 18 residues. DNA for the CDR3: TGTGCCAGCAGTTACCCACTTGGGGCTAGCGGGAGCTGGAATGAGCAGTTCTTC. Encoded protein: CASSYPLGASGSWNEQFF.

This clonotype was counted only a few times. The rearrangement uses TRBV15 and TRBJ2-3; TRBD1 agrees at 8 bases. Trimming took 0 bases from V and 6 from J; bases not matched to a gene: 11. This CDR3 region has 17 residues. Germline V lookup: CDR1 LNHNV, CDR2 YYDKDF (reference sequence). The CDR3 sequence: CATSRDRGQGLGDTQYF. Here the CDR3 DNA reads TGTGCCACCAGCAGAGATCGCGGACAGGGTTTAGGGGATACGCAGTATTTT.

This chain joins TRBV3-1 and TRBJ2-2, with 12 bases lining up with TRBD2. Germline CDR1 and CDR2: LGHDT and YNNKEL (reference sequence). The V and J ends lost 7 bases and 4 bases, in that order; junction bases with no gene match: 10. This CDR3 is 17 amino acids long. The CDR3 spells CASKPLAGGPGTGELFF. The CDR3 region has the DNA TGTGCCAGCAAGCCGCTAGCGGGAGGGCCGGGCACCGGGGAGCTGTTTTTT.

This clonotype has a single count. The J gene is TRBJ2-1, the V gene TRBV27, with unresolved D. CDR1 is MNHEY and CDR2 is SMNVEV in the germline V gene (reference sequence). The CDR3 is 13 residues long. Trimming removed 5 bases from V and 0 bases from J, with 5 bases in between. The CDR3 sequence: CASSRNSYNEQFF. The CDR3 DNA sequence: TGTGCCAGCAGTCGGAACTCCTACAATGAGCAGTTCTTC.

This chain links TRBV4-3 with TRBJ2-3; TRBD1 aligns across 8 bases. CDR3 length equals 15 residues. Germline CDR1 reads LGHNA; CDR2 reads YSLEER. V trimming: 6 bases; J trimming: 4 bases; junction bases outside the gene matches: 9. This CDR3 reads CASRRTGNRADTQYF. Written as DNA, the CDR3 is TGCGCCAGCAGAAGGACAGGGAACAGGGCAGATACGCAGTATTTT.